The 18 T cell receptor beta chains below all came from one sample that was sequenced in a study of PD-1 blockade in classical Hodgkin lymphoma (TCRdb year 2020). The library was made by the immunoSEQ multiplex PCR assay. TCRdb mirrors the immuneACCESS table, restricted to in-frame sequences. Some clones are absent from its copies; in checked studies, under half trace to an unresolved V gene, and the reason for the others is unknown. A total of 30,000 to 40,000 clones appear in this sample, 75% to 95% of them only once. Roughly 0.23% of the sample lies in the top ten. The time point label on this specimen signifies: cycle 1 day 1 (C1D1), immediately before nivolumab initiation. Every trial patient had relapsed following autologous stem cell transplantation, and prior brentuximab vedotin exposure was what differed among cohorts A, B and C. Using a Miltenyi CD4+ T cell isolation kit, CD4+ T cells were purified from thawed PBMCs through magnetic negative selection.

Sequenced material: CD4+ T cells from blood, taken at baseline. The receptor set was obtained from a human donor with classical Hodgkin lymphoma.

The chain carries TRBV10-2 and TRBJ2-1; the D call may be TRBD1 or TRBD2 (5 bases each). The germline V and J ends were trimmed by 6 bases and 12 bases, with 24 bases remaining between them. Germline V gives CDR1 WSHSY, CDR2 SAAADI. The CDR3 consists of 15 residues. CDR3 in DNA: TGCGCCAGCAGGGAGCCGGGACCCGGGCTAGTGTTGCAGTTCTTC. This sequence encodes CASREPGPGLVLQFF.

This clone was observed a handful of times. V gene TRBV29-1 combines with J gene TRBJ2-2; 11 nucleotides match TRBD2. The CDR3 extends over 15 amino acids. V shed 4 bases and J 2 bases; nucleotides not matched to a gene: 3. Germline V lookup: CDR1 SQVTM, CDR2 ANQGSEA. Written as DNA, the CDR3 is TGCAGCGTTGTGGGACTAGCGGAAAACACCGGGGAGCTGTTTTTT. This sequence encodes CSVVGLAENTGELFF.

The V and J genes are TRBV30 and TRBJ2-1, with 8 bases matching TRBD2. The CDR3 sequence is 16 residues long. The germline gives CDR1 GTSNPN, CDR2 SVGIG (reference sequence). V shed 4 bases, J shed 10 bases, and the junction held 18 bases outside the gene matches. The DNA for the CDR3 is TGTGCCTGGAATAATGATAGCGGGGCAGGGGTAGACGAGCAGTTCTTC. Translating it yields CAWNNDSGAGVDEQFF.

This clone came up once. V usage is TRBV6-1 and J usage is TRBJ1-2; the D is unclear. The CDR3 extends over 14 amino acids. Germline V CDR1 and CDR2: MNHNS, SASEGT. Trimming took off 5 bases at V and 4 bases at J, with 14 bases between the two ends. This CDR3 reads CASSTSEGIYGYTF. The CDR3 nucleotides are TGTGCCAGCAGTACCAGCGAGGGTATCTATGGCTACACCTTC.

This clone has only one observation. This chain joins TRBV19 and TRBJ1-1; 9 bases match TRBD1. This CDR3 is built from 17 residues. Germline V gene sequence: CDR1 LNHDA, CDR2 SQIVND (reference sequence). After removal of 3 bases from V and 5 bases from J, the junction contained 13 bases not matched to a gene. This CDR3 is CASSMAPGTGRRTEAFF. CDR3 nucleotides: TGTGCCAGTAGTATGGCGCCCGGGACAGGGAGAAGGACTGAAGCTTTCTTT.

This clone was seen a single time. The rearrangement joins TRBV5-6 to TRBJ2-7; D is undetermined. From germline, CDR1 is SGHDT and CDR2 YYEEEE. The CDR3 loop spans 18 amino acids. The V end lost 0 bases, the J end lost 1 base, and 20 bases lay between the germline ends. The CDR3 here is CASSLDRPFSVRSYEQYF. In nucleotides, the CDR3 is TGTGCCAGCAGCTTGGATAGGCCCTTCTCTGTCAGATCCTACGAGCAGTACTTC.

The chain carries TRBV30 and TRBJ1-4; D possibly corresponds to TRBD1 (5 bases). The CDR3 runs to 16 residues. Germline V gene sequence: CDR1 GTSNPN, CDR2 SVGIG (reference sequence). V shed 0 bases and J shed 3 bases, with 14 bases lying between them. The CDR3 reads CAWSVGVGVSNEKLFF. CDR3 nucleotide sequence: TGTGCCTGGAGTGTAGGGGTGGGAGTCTCTAATGAAAAACTGTTTTTT.

This clone was detected once. The chain employs TRBV9 and TRBJ2-7; D might be TRBD2 (5 bases). This CDR3 is 14 amino acids long. Germline CDR1 is SGDLS and CDR2 is YYNGEE. Trimming removed 0 bases from V and 4 bases from J, with 11 bases in between. The CDR3 spells CASSVGSAGYEQYF. The CDR3, as DNA: TGTGCCAGCAGCGTAGGTTCTGCGGGTTACGAGCAGTACTTC.

V gene TRBV27 combines with J gene TRBJ1-2; D gene uncertain. Trimming stripped 2 bases from V and 8 bases from J, with 12 bases between. The germline gives CDR1 MNHEY, CDR2 SMNVEV (reference sequence). The CDR3 is made up of 13 amino acids. This chain's CDR3 is CASSLEGTGGYTF. As DNA, the CDR3 is TGTGCCAGCAGTTTAGAGGGAACGGGCGGCTACACCTTC.

The chain is built from TRBV27 and TRBJ2-2; possible D gene TRBD2, 5 bases. This CDR3 comprises 15 residues. V was clipped by 0 bases and J by 4 bases, with 9 bases between them. The germline CDR1 and CDR2 sequences are MNHEY and SMNVEV (reference sequence). Here the CDR3 DNA reads TGTGCCAGCAGTTTATCGGTAGGAGGCACCGGGGAGCTGTTTTTT. Amino acids: CASSLSVGGTGELFF.

The rearrangement uses TRBV6-5 and TRBJ1-2; TRBD1 matches at 8 bases. J was trimmed by 4 bases and V by 5 bases; bases with no gene match: 9. The CDR3 loop spans 15 amino acids. Germline CDR1 reads MNHEY; CDR2 reads SVGAGI. As DNA, the CDR3 is TGTGCCAGCAGTCAACGGGACAGGTTGTCCTATGGCTACACCTTC. It translates to CASSQRDRLSYGYTF.

This rearrangement joins TRBV28 to TRBJ2-1; 9 bases agree with TRBD2. CDR3 length: 18 residues. Germline assignment: CDR1 MDHEN and CDR2 SYDVKM. Unmatched junction bases numbered 14, after V lost 1 base and J lost 7 bases. The CDR3 nucleotides read TGTGCCAGCAGTTTATCTGGCTGGGGACTAGCCGATTTGAATGAGCAGTTCTTC. It encodes CASSLSGWGLADLNEQFF.

The chain recombines TRBV5-4 with TRBJ2-5, with TRBD1 identical over 10 bases. This CDR3 spans 15 amino acids. CDR1 and CDR2 from the germline V gene are SGHNT and YYREEE (reference sequence). V was clipped by 1 base and J by 3 bases; unmatched bases: 3. This CDR3 reads CASSLTGQGKETQYF. The CDR3 DNA reads as TGTGCCAGCAGCTTGACGGGACAGGGGAAAGAGACCCAGTACTTC.

This rearrangement joins TRBV25-1 to TRBJ2-1, with 7 bases that match TRBD2. In germline, CDR1 is MGHDK, CDR2 SYGVNS. The length of the CDR3 is 17 residues. CDR3 in amino acids: CASASGRFLRSYNEQFF. CDR3 sequence (DNA): TGTGCAAGCGCATCCGGGAGGTTTTTACGCTCCTACAATGAGCAGTTCTTC.

This clone turned up a few times. This chain joins TRBV10-1 and TRBJ2-1, with D perhaps matching TRBD1 or TRBD2 (5 bases each). The V gene's germline CDR1 is WNHNN and CDR2 SYGVQD (reference sequence). Trimming removed 10 bases at V and 3 bases at J, with 16 bases between. The length of the CDR3 is 14 residues. Here the CDR3 DNA reads TGCGCCAACTCCGGGACGGAACGCTACAATGAGCAGTTCTTC. It yields the protein CANSGTERYNEQFF.

This clone has only one observation. The rearrangement uses TRBV4-1 and TRBJ2-1, with TRBD2 matching 12 bases. The germline V gene encodes CDR1 MGHRA and CDR2 YSYEKL. The CDR3 spans 17 residues. J lost 7 bases, V lost 1 base, and 8 bases had no gene match. CDR3 in amino acids: CASSQASGRGLRNEQFF. Written as DNA, the CDR3 is TGCGCCAGCAGCCAAGCTAGCGGGAGGGGTCTTCGGAATGAGCAGTTCTTC.

V and J are TRBV30 and TRBJ2-1; maybe TRBD1 (6 bases). The V and J ends lost 5 bases and 4 bases respectively, with 12 bases between them. Germline V lookup: CDR1 GTSNPN, CDR2 SVGIG (reference sequence). CDR3 length equals 13 residues. This CDR3 reads CAWHRDIYNEQFF. The CDR3 DNA sequence: TGTGCCTGGCACCGGGACATATACAATGAGCAGTTCTTC.

This clone was seen only once. The V gene is TRBV5-5, the J gene TRBJ2-3; possible D gene TRBD1, 5 bases. CDR1 SGHKS and CDR2 YYEKEE come from the germline V gene (reference sequence). Trimming took off 6 bases at V and 4 bases at J, with 12 bases between the two ends. This CDR3 comprises 13 residues. The CDR3 spells CASIPGNADTQYF. Here the CDR3 DNA reads TGTGCCAGCATCCCAGGGAACGCAGATACGCAGTATTTT.